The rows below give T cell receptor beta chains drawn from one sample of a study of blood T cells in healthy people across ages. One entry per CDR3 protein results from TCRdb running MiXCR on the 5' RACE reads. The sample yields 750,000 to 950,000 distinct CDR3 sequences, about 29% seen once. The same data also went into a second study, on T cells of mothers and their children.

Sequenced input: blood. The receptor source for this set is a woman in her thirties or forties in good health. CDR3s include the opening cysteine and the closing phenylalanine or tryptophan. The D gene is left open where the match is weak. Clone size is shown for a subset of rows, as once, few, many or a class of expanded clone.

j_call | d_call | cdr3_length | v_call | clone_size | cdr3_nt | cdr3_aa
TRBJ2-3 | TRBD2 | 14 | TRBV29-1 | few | TGCAGCGTTGCCCTAGCGGGGGGCACAGATACGCAGTATTTT | CSVALAGGTDTQYF
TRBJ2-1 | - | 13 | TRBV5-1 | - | TGCGCCAGCAGGGATAAGCTAGCCGGTGAGCAGTTCTTC | CASRDKLAGEQFF
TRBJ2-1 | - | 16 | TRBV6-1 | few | TGTGCCAGCAGTGAAGTGGGGGCCCTTCCCCTCCATGGGCAGTTCTTC | CASSEVGALPLHGQFF
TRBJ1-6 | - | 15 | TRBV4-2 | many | TGTGCCAGCAGTCCGGAGGAGGGGCGCGATTCACCCCTCCACTTT | CASSPEEGRDSPLHF
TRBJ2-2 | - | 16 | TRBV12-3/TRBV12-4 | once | TGTGCCAGCAGTTCCTGGGACCACCTGAACACCGGGGAGCGGTTTTTT | CASSSWDHLNTGERFF
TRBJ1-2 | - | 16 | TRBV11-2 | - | TGTGCCAGCAGCCGACTTACGGGACAAGCATTTTATGGCTACACCTTC | CASSRLTGQAFYGYTF
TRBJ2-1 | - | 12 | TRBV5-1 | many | TGCGCCAGCAGCTTTAGGAGCAATGAGCAGTTCTTC | CASSFRSNEQFF
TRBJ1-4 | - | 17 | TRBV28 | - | TGTGCCAGCAGTCAAGGGAGGCTCGGGGTCCTGGATGAAAAACTGTTTTTT | CASSQGRLGVLDEKLFF
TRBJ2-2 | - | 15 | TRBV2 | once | TGTGCCAGCAGCGGGGAACAGCTGAACACCGGGGAGCTGTTTTTT | CASSGEQLNTGELFF
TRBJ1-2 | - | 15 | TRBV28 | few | TGTGCCAGCAGTTTGCCGGGATCCTCAAACTATGGCTACACCTTC | CASSLPGSSNYGYTF
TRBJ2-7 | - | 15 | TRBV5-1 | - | TGCGCCAGCAGCTTCGCGGTGGGGGGCGGCTACGAGCAGTACTTC | CASSFAVGGGYEQYF
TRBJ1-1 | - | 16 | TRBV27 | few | TGTGCCAGCAGTCCCCCGGGAGTCTACATGAACACTGAAGCTTTCTTT | CASSPPGVYMNTEAFF
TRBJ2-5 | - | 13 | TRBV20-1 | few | TGCAGTGCTACCGGGGGGCCGCGAGAGACCCAGTACTTC | CSATGGPRETQYF
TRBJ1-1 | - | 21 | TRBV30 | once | TGTGCCTGGAGTACCGGGCCGGACGGGATCCACCGGACCCTCCCAAACACTGAAGCTTTCTTT | CAWSTGPDGIHRTLPNTEAFF
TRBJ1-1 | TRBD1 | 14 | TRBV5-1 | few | TGCGCCAGCAGCGAACTCGACAGGGACACTGAAGCTTTCTTT | CASSELDRDTEAFF
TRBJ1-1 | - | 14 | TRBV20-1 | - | TGCAGTGCTAGGGGAAGGGATATGAACACTGAAGCTTTCTTT | CSARGRDMNTEAFF
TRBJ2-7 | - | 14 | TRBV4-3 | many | TGCGCCAGCAGCCCCCAGAGAGGGATCGACGAGCAGTACTTC | CASSPQRGIDEQYF
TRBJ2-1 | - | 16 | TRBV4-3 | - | TGCGCCAGCAGCCTGATAGCGGCCCGAGGGGGGCATGAGCAGTTCTTC | CASSLIAARGGHEQFF
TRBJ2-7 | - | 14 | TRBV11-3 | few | TGTGCCAGCAGCTTAAGTGCCAGACCCTACGAGCAGTACTTC | CASSLSARPYEQYF
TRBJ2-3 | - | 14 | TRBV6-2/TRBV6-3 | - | TGTGCCAGCAGTTACAGGCCCAGCACAGATACGCAGTATTTT | CASSYRPSTDTQYF